This T cell receptor beta chain comes out of a study of identical twins. Overall study results and limits: Out-of-frame alpha sequences shared by twins were enriched for low generation probability.

This CDR3 comprises 15 residues. The germline V gene encodes CDR1 LGHDT and CDR2 YNNKEL (reference sequence). The V end was cut by 1 base, the J end by 2 bases, with 12 bases between. With regard to this clonotype: Its target is not known.

A universal primer site arose from template switching, and cDNA bore unique molecular identifiers. TCRdb used MiXCR to reprocess the 5' RACE reads, holding one entry per CDR3 protein. In the table there are around 670,000 distinct CDR3 sequences, less than 7% of which are singletons. The sample consisted of naive T cells sorted from blood. The source of this sequence is a man aged 18 to 29 in good health. The chain combines TRBV3-1 with TRBJ2-7, with no clear D. CDR3 in DNA: TGTGCCAGCAGCCAAGGCGACTGGACGACCTACGAGCAGTACTTC. It codes for CASSQGDWTTYEQYF.